This T cell receptor (beta chain) was profiled in a study of T cell responses to AZD1222 COVID-19 vaccine. The assay was immunoSEQ multiplex PCR, and TCRdb's table has in-frame clones only and misses some. The profile shows about 80,000 clones, approximately 90% of them singletons. With V trimmed by 3 bases and J by 6 bases, 10 bases remained unmatched. This CDR3 has 15 residues. Germline CDR1 reads SGHRS; CDR2 reads YFSETQ. V gene TRBV5-1 combines with J gene TRBJ2-7, with 9 bases identical to TRBD2. The source of this sequence is an adult who received the AZD1222 COVID-19 vaccine. The source was peripheral blood, collected 28 days after the second AZD1222 dose. CDR3 in amino acids: CASSWPASGKGEQYF. In DNA form, the CDR3 reads TGCGCCAGCAGCTGGCCCGCTAGCGGGAAGGGCGAGCAGTACTTC.